The clone carrying this TCR beta chain was recorded a few times. What was sequenced were expressed TCRB transcripts, since all of the isolated RNA had been reverse transcribed. Sequencing used immunoSEQ multiplex PCR; TCRdb keeps in-frame clones, though not all of them. The sample lists some 200,000 clones, under 13% occurring once. The data were taken from a study of beta chain features in type 1 diabetes. The material sequenced was central memory CD4+ T cells from blood. The TCR originated in a man aged 18 to 29 in good health.

CDR3 in amino acids: CASSDTRDSEAFF. For the CDR3, the DNA is TGTGCCAGCAGTGATACCCGGGACAGTGAAGCTTTCTTT. The V and J genes are TRBV7-8 and TRBJ1-1; 7 positions agree with TRBD1. The V gene end was trimmed by 6 bases and the J gene end by 7 bases; junction bases not matched to a gene: 8. CDR3 size: 13 residues. Germline values: CDR1 SGHVS, CDR2 FQNEAQ.